A selection of T cell receptor beta chains follows, all from one sample in a study of shared clonotypes between healthy human individuals. Clones were sequenced by immunoSEQ multiplex PCR, and TCRdb holds only the in-frame ones, with some missing. The sample carries roughly 2.6 million clones, 85% to 95% recorded once. Specimen: naive CD4+ T cells sorted from blood. The receptors come from a man between 18 and 29 years old in good health. The CDR3 runs from the conserved cysteine through the conserved F or W. A D gene is named only where the DNA matches it firmly. Expanded clones are given a class, and other clones once, few, many or no size at all.

v_call: TRBV28; d_call: .; j_call: TRBJ2-7; clone_size: .; cdr3_nt: TGTGCCAGCAGTTTCTCGTTCACTAGGCCCTACGAGCAGTACTTC; cdr3_aa: CASSFSFTRPYEQYF
v_call: TRBV25-1; d_call: TRBD2; j_call: TRBJ2-3; clone_size: once; cdr3_nt: TGTGCCAGCAGCCGGGGGGGCCTCACAGATACGCAGTATTTT; cdr3_aa: CASSRGGLTDTQYF
v_call: TRBV29-1; d_call: TRBD1; j_call: TRBJ1-4; clone_size: once; cdr3_nt: TGCAGCGCCAACAGGGGGCCCAATGAAAAACTGTTTTTT; cdr3_aa: CSANRGPNEKLFF
v_call: TRBV5-1; d_call: TRBD1; j_call: TRBJ2-7; clone_size: .; cdr3_nt: TGCGCCAGCAGCTACGACAGGGCCTACGAGCAGTACTTC; cdr3_aa: CASSYDRAYEQYF
v_call: TRBV21-1; d_call: .; j_call: TRBJ2-7; clone_size: .; cdr3_nt: TGTGCCAGCAGCAAAGGATTGAAGGGGGGCTACGAGCAGTACTTC; cdr3_aa: CASSKGLKGGYEQYF
v_call: TRBV19; d_call: TRBD1; j_call: TRBJ2-7; clone_size: .; cdr3_nt: TGTGCCAGTAGTCCAGGGACAGAATACGAGCAGTACTTC; cdr3_aa: CASSPGTEYEQYF
v_call: TRBV2; d_call: .; j_call: TRBJ2-7; clone_size: .; cdr3_nt: TGTGCCAGCAGAACAACAGGGTCCTACGAGCAGTACTTC; cdr3_aa: CASRTTGSYEQYF
v_call: TRBV4-3; d_call: .; j_call: TRBJ2-1; clone_size: .; cdr3_nt: TGCGCCAGCAGCCGAGGTTCAGGGGCGGGTATGTACAATGAGCAGTTCTTC; cdr3_aa: CASSRGSGAGMYNEQFF
v_call: TRBV19; d_call: TRBD2; j_call: TRBJ2-1; clone_size: .; cdr3_nt: TGTGCCAGTAGTACCCTCGGAACGGGGGGTAGGAATGAGCAGTTCTTC; cdr3_aa: CASSTLGTGGRNEQFF
v_call: TRBV5-1; d_call: TRBD1; j_call: TRBJ2-7; clone_size: .; cdr3_nt: TGCGCCAGCAGCTTAGGGACAGCTAACGAGCAGTACTTC; cdr3_aa: CASSLGTANEQYF
v_call: TRBV25-1; d_call: .; j_call: TRBJ1-2; clone_size: .; cdr3_nt: TGTGCCAGCAGTGGCGGGACATCTAACTATGGCTACACCTTC; cdr3_aa: CASSGGTSNYGYTF
v_call: TRBV7-9; d_call: .; j_call: TRBJ1-5; clone_size: .; cdr3_nt: TGTGCCAGCAGCTGGGGAGGGAATCAGCCCCAGCATTTT; cdr3_aa: CASSWGGNQPQHF
v_call: TRBV5-1; d_call: .; j_call: TRBJ1-1; clone_size: .; cdr3_nt: TGCGCCAGCAGCTTGATATCCCAGGGGAACACTGAAGCTTTCTTT; cdr3_aa: CASSLISQGNTEAFF
v_call: TRBV7-2; d_call: TRBD1; j_call: TRBJ1-2; clone_size: .; cdr3_nt: TGTGCCAGCAGCTCGACAGGGGGCTATAACTATGGCTACACCTTC; cdr3_aa: CASSSTGGYNYGYTF
v_call: TRBV9; d_call: .; j_call: TRBJ2-7; clone_size: once; cdr3_nt: TGTGCCAGCAGCGTAGACCGGGACACCTCCTACGAGCAGTACTTC; cdr3_aa: CASSVDRDTSYEQYF
v_call: TRBV6-5; d_call: TRBD1; j_call: TRBJ1-6; clone_size: .; cdr3_nt: TGTGCCAGCAGTAGGACAGGGGAAGGATCACCCCTCCACTTT; cdr3_aa: CASSRTGEGSPLHF
v_call: TRBV19; d_call: .; j_call: TRBJ2-5; clone_size: .; cdr3_nt: TGTGCCAGTAGTATAGTCGGGACCCAGTACCAAGAGACCCAGTACTTC; cdr3_aa: CASSIVGTQYQETQYF
v_call: TRBV7-2; d_call: .; j_call: TRBJ2-5; clone_size: .; cdr3_nt: TGTGCCAGCAGCTTAGGTGGGACGTACCAAGAGACCCAGTACTTC; cdr3_aa: CASSLGGTYQETQYF
v_call: TRBV27; d_call: TRBD1; j_call: TRBJ1-6; clone_size: .; cdr3_nt: TGTGCCAGCAGTTTACAGGGGGGGATAATTAGTTCACCCCTCCACTTT; cdr3_aa: CASSLQGGIISSPLHF
v_call: TRBV5-4; d_call: TRBD1; j_call: TRBJ2-7; clone_size: once; cdr3_nt: TGTGCCAGCAGGCCGGGACAGGGGACTAACGAGCAGTACTTC; cdr3_aa: CASRPGQGTNEQYF
v_call: TRBV11-2; d_call: .; j_call: TRBJ2-5; clone_size: .; cdr3_nt: TGTGCCAGCAGCTTTGGACAGTACCAAGAGACCCAGTACTTC; cdr3_aa: CASSFGQYQETQYF
v_call: TRBV7-7; d_call: TRBD2; j_call: TRBJ2-2; clone_size: .; cdr3_nt: TGTGCTATTGGTAGCGGGGGCCTCCTGAGGGAGCTGTTTTTT; cdr3_aa: CAIGSGGLLRELFF
v_call: TRBV18; d_call: .; j_call: TRBJ2-5; clone_size: .; cdr3_nt: TGTGCCAGCTCAGCCGGGACAAAGGAGACCCAGTACTTC; cdr3_aa: CASSAGTKETQYF
v_call: TRBV19; d_call: TRBD1; j_call: TRBJ1-6; clone_size: .; cdr3_nt: TGTGCCAGTAGTACGACAGGGCTCGGTAATTCACCCCTCCACTTT; cdr3_aa: CASSTTGLGNSPLHF
v_call: TRBV27; d_call: TRBD1; j_call: TRBJ2-1; clone_size: .; cdr3_nt: TGTGCCAGCAGTTTATCTCCGGGACAGGGGTCCTACAATGAGCAGTTCTTC; cdr3_aa: CASSLSPGQGSYNEQFF
v_call: TRBV6-1; d_call: .; j_call: TRBJ2-3; clone_size: .; cdr3_nt: TGTGCCAGTACCCGACCCACAGGGACAGATACGCAGTATTTT; cdr3_aa: CASTRPTGTDTQYF
v_call: TRBV7-6; d_call: .; j_call: TRBJ1-6; clone_size: .; cdr3_nt: TGTGCCAGCAGCTTGGACATTAAAAATTCACCCCTCCACTTT; cdr3_aa: CASSLDIKNSPLHF
v_call: TRBV5-1; d_call: .; j_call: TRBJ1-4; clone_size: .; cdr3_nt: TGCGCCAGCAGCCCATCCGGACGGCTGGGCAATGAAAAACTGTTTTTT; cdr3_aa: CASSPSGRLGNEKLFF
v_call: TRBV2; d_call: .; j_call: TRBJ1-5; clone_size: .; cdr3_nt: TGTGCCAGCAGTGATCTCGTACCGGGACATACGACCGTGCCCCAGCATTTT; cdr3_aa: CASSDLVPGHTTVPQHF
v_call: TRBV19; d_call: .; j_call: TRBJ2-7; clone_size: .; cdr3_nt: TGTGCCAGTAGTATATTGCTAGGAGGGGAGCAGTACTTC; cdr3_aa: CASSILLGGEQYF
v_call: TRBV30; d_call: .; j_call: TRBJ2-1; clone_size: .; cdr3_nt: TGTGCCTGGAGCGGCGGGGCCATTTACAATGAGCAGTTCTTC; cdr3_aa: CAWSGGAIYNEQFF
v_call: TRBV18; d_call: TRBD2; j_call: TRBJ2-3; clone_size: .; cdr3_nt: TGTGCCAGCTCACCACCGAGCGGGGCCACCCACACAGATACGCAGTATTTT; cdr3_aa: CASSPPSGATHTDTQYF
v_call: TRBV6-1; d_call: .; j_call: TRBJ1-1; clone_size: .; cdr3_nt: TGTGCCACCCAGCGAACGGGGAACACTGAAGCTTTCTTT; cdr3_aa: CATQRTGNTEAFF
v_call: TRBV11-2; d_call: .; j_call: TRBJ1-2; clone_size: .; cdr3_nt: TGTGCCAGCAGCTTGTTACCGGGCTCTCGCGGCTACACCTTC; cdr3_aa: CASSLLPGSRGYTF
v_call: TRBV4-1; d_call: TRBD1; j_call: TRBJ2-5; clone_size: .; cdr3_nt: TGCGCCAGCAGCCAAGTAACAGGGGAGCCCCAGTACTTC; cdr3_aa: CASSQVTGEPQYF
v_call: TRBV7-9; d_call: TRBD1; j_call: TRBJ2-5; clone_size: .; cdr3_nt: TGTGCCAGCAGCCGGGGACAGGGAAAAGAGACCCAGTACTTC; cdr3_aa: CASSRGQGKETQYF
v_call: TRBV4-1; d_call: .; j_call: TRBJ2-3; clone_size: .; cdr3_nt: TGCGCCAGCAGCCATACCCGGACTCGCACAGATACGCAGTATTTT; cdr3_aa: CASSHTRTRTDTQYF
v_call: TRBV27; d_call: .; j_call: TRBJ1-1; clone_size: .; cdr3_nt: TGTGCCAGCAGTTTAACGATGAACACTGAAGCTTTCTTT; cdr3_aa: CASSLTMNTEAFF
v_call: TRBV18; d_call: TRBD2; j_call: TRBJ2-1; clone_size: .; cdr3_nt: TGTGCCAGCTCACCTTCCCCGGGGGGTGAGCAGTTCTTC; cdr3_aa: CASSPSPGGEQFF
v_call: TRBV5-1; d_call: TRBD1; j_call: TRBJ2-7; clone_size: .; cdr3_nt: TGCGCCAGCAGGGGGACAGGGGACCACGAGCAGTACTTC; cdr3_aa: CASRGTGDHEQYF
v_call: TRBV10-3; d_call: TRBD2; j_call: TRBJ2-3; clone_size: .; cdr3_nt: TGTGCCATCAGTCCTAGCGGGGTCACAGATACGCAGTATTTT; cdr3_aa: CAISPSGVTDTQYF
v_call: TRBV5-4; d_call: .; j_call: TRBJ2-7; clone_size: .; cdr3_nt: TGTGCCAGCAGCCGGGACTTTCCCCTGGAGTCCGAGCAGTACTTC; cdr3_aa: CASSRDFPLESEQYF
v_call: TRBV11-3; d_call: .; j_call: TRBJ2-2; clone_size: .; cdr3_nt: TGTGCCAGCAGCTTAACTGCATCGGCGGGAAGGGACGGGGAGCTGTTTTTT; cdr3_aa: CASSLTASAGRDGELFF
v_call: TRBV7-3; d_call: TRBD2; j_call: TRBJ2-5; clone_size: .; cdr3_nt: TGTGCCAGCGGGAGGGACTCGAGTGGGACCCAGTACTTC; cdr3_aa: CASGRDSSGTQYF
v_call: TRBV18; d_call: TRBD1; j_call: TRBJ2-6; clone_size: .; cdr3_nt: TGTGCCAGCTCTAAACCAGGGGGCTCTGGGGCCAACGTCCTGACTTTC; cdr3_aa: CASSKPGGSGANVLTF
v_call: TRBV19; d_call: .; j_call: TRBJ2-5; clone_size: .; cdr3_nt: TGTGCCAGTAGTCCCTCGGGCCCTCAAGAGACCCAGTACTTC; cdr3_aa: CASSPSGPQETQYF
v_call: TRBV4-1; d_call: .; j_call: TRBJ1-4; clone_size: .; cdr3_nt: TGCGCCAGCAGCCAAGATCGGGTTACCGCAACTAATGAAAAACTGTTTTTT; cdr3_aa: CASSQDRVTATNEKLFF
v_call: TRBV19; d_call: .; j_call: TRBJ2-2; clone_size: .; cdr3_nt: TGTGCCAGTAGTATAGTAATCGGACCAAACACCGGGGAGCTGTTTTTT; cdr3_aa: CASSIVIGPNTGELFF
v_call: TRBV11-1; d_call: .; j_call: TRBJ1-1; clone_size: .; cdr3_nt: TGTGCCAGCAGCTTAGAGGCAGGGCGCGGAGCTTTCTTT; cdr3_aa: CASSLEAGRGAFF
v_call: TRBV4-1; d_call: TRBD1; j_call: TRBJ2-2; clone_size: .; cdr3_nt: TGCGCCAGCAGCCAAGAAAGGACAGGAGCGAACACCGGGGAGCTGTTTTTT; cdr3_aa: CASSQERTGANTGELFF
v_call: TRBV25-1; d_call: .; j_call: TRBJ2-2; clone_size: .; cdr3_nt: TGTGCCAGCAGTGAATCTATAAACACCGGGGAGCTGTTTTTT; cdr3_aa: CASSESINTGELFF